This is a list of T cell receptor beta chains from one sample in a study of human CD4 T cells and Enterobacteriaceae. Method: immunoSEQ multiplex PCR; TCRdb's copy keeps in-frame clones and lacks some. The data hold 25,000 to 30,000 clones, with approximately 84% observed a single time. Sequenced: memory CD4+ T cells from blood. These receptors originate from a human donor in good health. Both conserved end residues are part of each CDR3.

>TRBV5-6|TRBJ2-4
CASSLAGRRNIQYF
>TRBV28|TRBJ1-5
CASSPPGMAKPQHF
>TRBV7-9|TRBJ2-3
CASSLANWAGGQTDTQYF
>TRBV27|TRBJ2-7
CASSLGRFTYEQYF
>TRBV13|TRBJ2-7
CASSLGPISYEQYF
>TRBV4-2|TRBJ2-5
CASSQGGGNQETQYF
>TRBV29-1|TRBJ2-1
CSVVETLAGDLYNEQFF
>TRBV15|TRBJ1-6
CATSRFRGVSSPLHF
>TRBV6-4|TRBJ2-2
CASSHMTLRRERNTGELFF
>TRBV10-1|TRBJ2-1
CASSEPGLAGGDEQFF
>TRBV11-2|TRBJ1-3
CASSLYGTSDSGNTIYF
>TRBV6-5|TRBJ1-4
CASSNPGGASEKLFF
>TRBV9|TRBJ1-4
CASSSRGDNEKLFF
>TRBV11-2|TRBJ2-1
CASSLDRASGSYNEQFF
>TRBV2|TRBJ1-5
CASSVRTGSNQPQHF
>TRBV9|TRBJ2-2
CASSLTSRGSGELFF
>TRBV19|TRBJ2-3
CASSTIGRSTDTQYF
>TRBV19|TRBJ1-5
CASGGGADQPQHF
>TRBV6-6|TRBJ2-7
CASTLGQVASQYF
>TRBV28|TRBJ1-2
CAILSPGGAGGYTF
>TRBV4-1|TRBJ1-4
CASGPPSKNEKLFF
>TRBV6-1|TRBJ1-4
CASSPGQLNEKLFF
>TRBV9|TRBJ1-1
CASSADGNTEAFF
>TRBV11-1|TRBJ2-2
CASSLPDRVPGELFF
>TRBV18|TRBJ2-5
CASSPISGSGETQYF
>TRBV7-2|TRBJ2-2
CASSLGFSGGELFF
>TRBV7-2|TRBJ1-1
CASSLGGGGRAFF
>TRBV7-2|TRBJ2-7
CASKTGTGSYEQYF
>TRBV27|TRBJ1-2
CASSFSREIYGYTF
>TRBV29-1|TRBJ2-3
CSVGGGLGDTQYF
>TRBV6-1|TRBJ1-2
CASSEVTRTWNTF